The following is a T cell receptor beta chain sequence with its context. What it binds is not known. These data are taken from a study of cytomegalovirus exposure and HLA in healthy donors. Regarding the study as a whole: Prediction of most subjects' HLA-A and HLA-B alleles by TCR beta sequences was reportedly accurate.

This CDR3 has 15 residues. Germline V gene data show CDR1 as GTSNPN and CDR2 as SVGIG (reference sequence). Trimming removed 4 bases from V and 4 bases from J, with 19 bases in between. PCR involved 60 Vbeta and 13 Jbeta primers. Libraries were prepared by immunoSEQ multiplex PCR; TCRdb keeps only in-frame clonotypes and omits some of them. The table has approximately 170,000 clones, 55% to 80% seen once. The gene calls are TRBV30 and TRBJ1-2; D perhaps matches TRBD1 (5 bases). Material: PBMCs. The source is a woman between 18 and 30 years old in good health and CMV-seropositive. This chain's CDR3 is CAWTGGGMIVYGYTF. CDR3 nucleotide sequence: TGTGCCTGGACCGGGGGGGGAATGATCGTCTATGGCTACACCTTC.